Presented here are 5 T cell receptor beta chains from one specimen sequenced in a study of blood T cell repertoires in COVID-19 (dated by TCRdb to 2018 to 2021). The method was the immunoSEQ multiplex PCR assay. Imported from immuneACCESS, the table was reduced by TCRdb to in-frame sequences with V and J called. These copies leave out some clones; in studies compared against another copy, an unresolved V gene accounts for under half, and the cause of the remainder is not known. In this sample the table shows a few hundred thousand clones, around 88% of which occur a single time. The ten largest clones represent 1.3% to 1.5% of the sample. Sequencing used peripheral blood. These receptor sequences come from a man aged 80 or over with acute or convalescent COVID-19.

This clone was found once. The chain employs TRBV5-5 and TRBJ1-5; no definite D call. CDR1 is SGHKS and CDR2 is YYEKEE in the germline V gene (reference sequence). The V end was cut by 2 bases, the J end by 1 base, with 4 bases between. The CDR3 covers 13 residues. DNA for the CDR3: TGTGCCAGCAGCTTCTACAGCAATCAGCCCCAGCATTTT. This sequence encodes CASSFYSNQPQHF.

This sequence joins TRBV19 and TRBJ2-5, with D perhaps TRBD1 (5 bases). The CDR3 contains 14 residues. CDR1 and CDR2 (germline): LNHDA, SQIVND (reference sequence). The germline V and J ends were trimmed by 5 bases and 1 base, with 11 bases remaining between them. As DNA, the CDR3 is TGTGCCAGTAGTTGGGGCCGCGGCCAAGAGACCCAGTACTTC. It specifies CASSWGRGQETQYF.

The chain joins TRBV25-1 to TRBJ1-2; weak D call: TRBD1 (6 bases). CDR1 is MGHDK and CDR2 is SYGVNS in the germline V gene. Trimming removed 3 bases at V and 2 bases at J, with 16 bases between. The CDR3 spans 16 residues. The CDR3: CASSDLGAPRNYGYTF. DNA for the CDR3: TGTGCCAGCAGTGATCTGGGGGCGCCGAGAAACTATGGCTACACCTTC.

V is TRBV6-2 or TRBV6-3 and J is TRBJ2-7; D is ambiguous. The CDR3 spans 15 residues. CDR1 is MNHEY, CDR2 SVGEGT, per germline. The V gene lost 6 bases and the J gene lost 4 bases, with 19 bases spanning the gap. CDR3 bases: TGTGCCAGCAGCCCCCCCTCGCACATGAGGTACGAGCAGTACTTC. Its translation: CASSPPSHMRYEQYF.

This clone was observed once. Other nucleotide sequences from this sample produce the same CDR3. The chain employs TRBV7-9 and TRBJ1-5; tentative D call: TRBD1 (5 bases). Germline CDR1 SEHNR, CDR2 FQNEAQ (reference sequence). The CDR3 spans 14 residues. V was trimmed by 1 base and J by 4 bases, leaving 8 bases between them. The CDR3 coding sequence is TGTGCCAGCAGCTTAGGGGCAGGGAATCAGCCCCAGCATTTT. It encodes CASSLGAGNQPQHF.